A single sample gave rise to the 26 T cell receptor beta chains below, sequenced in a study of T-cell reconstitution after alpha-beta-depleted transplantation in children. Whole-study results and caveats: There were reportedly several hundred expanded graft clones from which alpha-beta T cells came about two months after transplant.

Researchers prepared the TCRbeta library using unique molecular identifiers, the study reports. TCRdb redid the calling of the PCR reads with MiXCR, one entry per CDR3 protein. This table holds about 32,000 distinct CDR3 sequences, about 6.7% found once. For these receptors, no antigen is known. The sample consisted of peripheral blood, taken 60 days after TCRalphabeta/CD19-depleted stem cell transplant. The receptors were sampled from a child younger than two who had a stem cell transplant for acute myeloid leukemia, so the T cells may come from the graft donor.

This clonotype was found many times. V usage is TRBV27 and J usage is TRBJ1-6; D remains ambiguous. The V end was cut by 5 bases, the J end by 9 bases, with 11 bases between. Germline V gene sequence: CDR1 MNHEY, CDR2 SMNVEV (reference sequence). The CDR3 loop spans 13 amino acids. The CDR3 nucleotides are TGTGCCAGCAGTGACTATCTTGGTTCACCCCTCCACTTT. Encoded protein: CASSDYLGSPLHF.

This clonotype was observed many times. The chain uses TRBV2 and TRBJ1-1; 7 nucleotides match TRBD1. V trimming: 5 bases; J trimming: 4 bases; junction bases outside the gene matches: 4. CDR1 is SNHLY and CDR2 is FYNNEI in the germline V gene. This CDR3 has 13 residues. In DNA, the CDR3 is TGTGCCAGCAGTCCAGGGGGGGGCACTGAAGCTTTCTTT. It yields the protein CASSPGGGTEAFF.

This clonotype was recorded a few times. J is TRBJ2-5 and V is TRBV4-3; possibly TRBD2 for D (7 bases). The CDR3 contains 15 residues. Germline V CDR1 and CDR2: LGHNA, YSLEER. With 3 bases removed from V and 4 bases from J, the gap between germline ends came to 15 bases. The CDR3 sequence: CASSQGAGGRETQYF. In DNA form, the CDR3 reads TGCGCCAGCAGCCAGGGGGCCGGGGGGCGAGAGACCCAGTACTTC.

This clonotype was picked up many times. V gene TRBV5-5 combines with J gene TRBJ2-1; D is unclear. Germline V gene sequence: CDR1 SGHKS, CDR2 YYEKEE (reference sequence). This CDR3 is built from 12 residues. Deletions cut 0 bases from V and 8 bases from J, with 6 bases between. The CDR3 is CASSLEGYEQFF. The DNA for the CDR3 is TGTGCCAGCAGCTTGGAAGGTTATGAGCAGTTCTTC.

The chain has TRBV5-1 and TRBJ1-2; D ambiguous. The V and J ends lost 3 bases and 2 bases respectively, with 11 bases between them. This CDR3 spans 14 amino acids. CDR1 and CDR2 (germline): SGHRS, YFSETQ. CDR3 region: CASSWIDTNYGYTF. The CDR3 region has the DNA TGCGCCAGCAGCTGGATAGACACGAACTATGGCTACACCTTC.

Many counts were recorded for this clonotype. The rearrangement links TRBV5-1 to TRBJ1-4; D is possibly TRBD1 (5 bases). This CDR3 has 13 amino acids. V lost 7 bases, J lost 8 bases, and 15 bases lay in between. Germline V gene lookup returns CDR1 SGHRS and CDR2 YFSETQ. In DNA, the CDR3 is TGCGCCAGCTCCAGGGCCCGAGGGGAAAAACTGTTTTTT. This encodes CASSRARGEKLFF.

This clonotype came up many times. This rearrangement joins TRBV27 to TRBJ1-2; tentatively, D is TRBD1 (6 bases). Germline lookup yields CDR1 MNHEY and CDR2 SMNVEV (reference sequence). This CDR3 spans 13 amino acids. Trimming left V 6 bases short and J 2 bases short, with 10 bases between. This chain's CDR3 is CASSLTGNYGYTF. The CDR3 DNA sequence: TGTGCCAGCAGCCTAACAGGGAACTATGGCTACACCTTC.

This clonotype was recorded many times. The V gene is TRBV30, the J gene TRBJ1-2, with no clear D. The CDR3 has 11 residues. V lost 0 bases and J 10 bases, leaving 9 bases between the germline ends. Germline V gene lookup returns CDR1 GTSNPN and CDR2 SVGIG (reference sequence). The CDR3 coding sequence is TGTGCCTGGAGTGTAGGCACTCTCTACACCTTC. Translated, it gives CAWSVGTLYTF.

This clonotype was seen at least ten times. This chain connects TRBV7-8 to TRBJ2-7; no firm D call. The CDR3 contains 14 residues. Trimming cost V 1 base and J 7 bases, with 14 bases left between them. Germline V gene sequence: CDR1 SGHVS, CDR2 FQNEAQ. DNA of the CDR3: TGTGCCAGCAGCTTAGAGGGCAGGCCTGGAGAGCAGTACTTC. This translates into CASSLEGRPGEQYF.

This clonotype appeared many times. The V gene is TRBV20-1, the J gene TRBJ2-5; D may be TRBD1 or TRBD2 (5 bases each). The CDR3 runs 9 residues. Trimming left V 8 bases short and J 5 bases short, with 6 bases between. CDR1 and CDR2 from the germline V gene are DFQATT and SNEGSKA (reference sequence). CDR3 loop: CSWGETQYF. CDR3 sequence (DNA): TGCAGTTGGGGGGAGACCCAGTACTTC.

At least ten counts were recorded for this clonotype. The chain has TRBV9 and TRBJ2-7, with D possibly being TRBD1 or TRBD2 (5 bases each). This CDR3 is built from 13 residues. Per the germline V gene, CDR1 is SGDLS and CDR2 is YYNGEE. V lost 0 bases and J 4 bases, leaving 8 bases between the germline ends. This CDR3 reads CASSVAWGYEQYF. CDR3 in DNA: TGTGCCAGCAGCGTAGCGTGGGGGTACGAGCAGTACTTC.

This clonotype was seen ten or more times. The chain joins TRBV6-5 to TRBJ2-7, with D possibly TRBD2 on 7 matching bases. V gave up 6 bases and J gave up 2 bases, with 23 bases separating them. This CDR3 has 17 residues. Germline CDR1 is MNHEY and CDR2 is SVGAGI. Here the CDR3 DNA reads TGTGCCAGCAGCCATGGGGGAAGGGGGGGCTTGACCTACGAGCAGTACTTC. It is translated as CASSHGGRGGLTYEQYF.

This clonotype was recorded many times. This sequence joins TRBV20-1 and TRBJ2-7; tentative D call: TRBD2 (5 bases). Deletions cut 4 bases from V and 12 bases from J, with 19 bases between. Germline CDR1 and CDR2: DFQATT and SNEGSKA (reference sequence). This CDR3 has 12 residues. This chain's CDR3 is CSAKGYGRESYF. In DNA form, the CDR3 reads TGCAGTGCTAAAGGATACGGACGGGAATCGTACTTC.

This chain joins TRBV7-2 and TRBJ2-3, with 9 bases matching TRBD2. CDR1 and CDR2 from the germline V gene are SGHTA and FQGNSA. This CDR3 is built from 16 residues. Unmatched junction bases numbered 11, after V lost 4 bases and J lost 6 bases. In DNA form, the CDR3 reads TGTGCCAGCAGCTCCCTAGCGGGGTGGCTTTCGGATACGCAGTATTTT. Protein sequence: CASSSLAGWLSDTQYF.

The chain is built from TRBV20-1 and TRBJ2-1, with D possibly being TRBD1 or TRBD2 (6 bases each). CDR1 is DFQATT and CDR2 is SNEGSKA in the germline V gene (reference sequence). This CDR3 spans 14 amino acids. V lost 6 bases and J lost 7, with 19 bases in between. The CDR3 nucleotides are TGCAGTGCCCACTCGGGGGCGGGGAGGAATGAGCAGTTCTTC. It yields the protein CSAHSGAGRNEQFF.

This clonotype was observed many times. The V gene is TRBV7-9, the J gene TRBJ2-7; 7 bases match TRBD1. V lost 4 bases, J lost 1 base, and 7 bases stayed unmatched. The CDR3 extends over 15 amino acids. Looked up from germline, CDR1 is SEHNR and CDR2 is FQNEAQ (reference sequence). CDR3 DNA: TGTGCCAGCAGCTCGACGGGACAGATTTCCTACGAGCAGTACTTC. Residues: CASSSTGQISYEQYF.

This clonotype was found many times. This chain joins TRBV20-1 and TRBJ2-7; the match to TRBD1 covers 10 bases. Germline CDR1 is DFQATT and CDR2 is SNEGSKA (reference sequence). The CDR3 extends over 13 amino acids. J lost 6 bases, V lost 3 bases, and 5 bases had no gene match. The CDR3 nucleotides are TGCAGTGCTAGCGACAGGGGGCTAGGCGAGCAGTACTTC. Its translation: CSASDRGLGEQYF.

In its sample, this clonotype was seen many times. This chain joins TRBV7-9 and TRBJ1-1; TRBD1 agrees at 9 bases. Trimming took 5 bases from V and 7 from J; bases not matched to a gene: 2. CDR1 and CDR2 (germline): SEHNR, FQNEAQ (reference sequence). This CDR3 contains 12 residues. The CDR3 sequence is CASSRTGVEAFF. The DNA of the CDR3 is TGTGCCAGCAGCAGGACAGGGGTTGAAGCTTTCTTT.

At least ten counts were recorded for this clonotype. The rearrangement uses TRBV7-9 and TRBJ2-7; 9 nucleotides line up with TRBD1. After removal of 6 bases from V and 8 bases from J, the junction contained 11 bases not matched to a gene. CDR1 is SEHNR and CDR2 is FQNEAQ in the germline V gene (reference sequence). The CDR3 consists of 14 residues. CDR3 sequence: CASSSQGTGIKQYF. As DNA, the CDR3 is TGTGCCAGCAGTTCGCAGGGGACAGGGATAAAGCAGTACTTC.

This clonotype was found many times. V usage is TRBV5-1 and J usage is TRBJ2-7, with 7 bases that match TRBD2. Germline CDR1 SGHRS, CDR2 YFSETQ. The CDR3 length is 12 residues. Losses at the gene ends were 4 bases for V and 6 bases for J; bases not matched to a gene: 4. DNA for the CDR3: TGCGCCAGCAGCATGGGACTACCCGAGCAGTACTTC. Its protein product is CASSMGLPEQYF.

Many counts were recorded for this clonotype. The chain uses TRBV28 and TRBJ2-7, with TRBD1 matching 8 bases. The CDR3 is 14 amino acids. From germline, CDR1 is MDHEN and CDR2 SYDVKM. V gave up 3 bases and J gave up 2 bases; unmatched junction bases: 3. The CDR3 reads CASSLGTGPYEQYF. The CDR3 DNA reads TGTGCCAGCAGTTTGGGGACAGGCCCCTACGAGCAGTACTTC.

This clonotype came up many times. The J gene is TRBJ1-4, the V gene TRBV6-2 or TRBV6-3; D perhaps matches TRBD1 (5 bases). This CDR3 contains 15 residues. In germline, CDR1 is MNHEY, CDR2 SVGEGT. V lost 0 bases and J 7 bases, leaving 12 bases between the germline ends. For the CDR3, the DNA is TGTGCCAGCAGTTACTCGGAGGGAGACAGTGAAAAACTGTTTTTT. As protein: CASSYSEGDSEKLFF.

This clonotype has at least ten counts. J is TRBJ2-7 and V is TRBV7-9; TRBD1 is a possible D gene (5 bases). V lost 5 bases to trimming and J lost 2 bases, with 10 bases between them. Germline V gives CDR1 SEHNR, CDR2 FQNEAQ (reference sequence). This CDR3 comprises 13 residues. CDR3 DNA sequence: TGTGCCAGCAGCCCCACAGGTACCTACGAGCAGTACTTC. Amino acid sequence: CASSPTGTYEQYF.

This clonotype was recorded many times. This sequence joins TRBV20-1 and TRBJ1-5; D is possibly TRBD1 (5 bases). The CDR3 extends over 12 amino acids. Looked up from germline, CDR1 is DFQATT and CDR2 is SNEGSKA (reference sequence). V lost 7 bases, J lost 4 bases, and 11 bases lay in between. The CDR3 spells CSVPQVNQPQHF. The CDR3 nucleotides are TGCAGTGTTCCACAGGTGAATCAGCCCCAGCATTTT.

This clonotype was found a few times. The chain recombines TRBV6-2 or TRBV6-3 with TRBJ2-1; 10 bases match TRBD2. The CDR3 has 14 amino acids. Germline V gives CDR1 MNHEY, CDR2 SVGEGT. V lost 6 bases and J lost 8; bases outside the gene matches: 7. The CDR3 DNA reads TGTGCCAGCAGCCTAGCGGGAGAACCCGATGAGCAGTTCTTC. Translated, it gives CASSLAGEPDEQFF.

This clonotype was detected many times. The rearrangement links TRBV5-1 to TRBJ1-5; D remains ambiguous. Deletions cut 3 bases from V and 0 bases from J, with 13 bases between. The CDR3 extends over 16 amino acids. Germline-derived CDR1 and CDR2 are SGHRS and YFSETQ. In nucleotides, the CDR3 is TGCGCCAGCAGCTCGACCCAGTGGTATAGCAATCAGCCCCAGCATTTT. Translated: CASSSTQWYSNQPQHF.